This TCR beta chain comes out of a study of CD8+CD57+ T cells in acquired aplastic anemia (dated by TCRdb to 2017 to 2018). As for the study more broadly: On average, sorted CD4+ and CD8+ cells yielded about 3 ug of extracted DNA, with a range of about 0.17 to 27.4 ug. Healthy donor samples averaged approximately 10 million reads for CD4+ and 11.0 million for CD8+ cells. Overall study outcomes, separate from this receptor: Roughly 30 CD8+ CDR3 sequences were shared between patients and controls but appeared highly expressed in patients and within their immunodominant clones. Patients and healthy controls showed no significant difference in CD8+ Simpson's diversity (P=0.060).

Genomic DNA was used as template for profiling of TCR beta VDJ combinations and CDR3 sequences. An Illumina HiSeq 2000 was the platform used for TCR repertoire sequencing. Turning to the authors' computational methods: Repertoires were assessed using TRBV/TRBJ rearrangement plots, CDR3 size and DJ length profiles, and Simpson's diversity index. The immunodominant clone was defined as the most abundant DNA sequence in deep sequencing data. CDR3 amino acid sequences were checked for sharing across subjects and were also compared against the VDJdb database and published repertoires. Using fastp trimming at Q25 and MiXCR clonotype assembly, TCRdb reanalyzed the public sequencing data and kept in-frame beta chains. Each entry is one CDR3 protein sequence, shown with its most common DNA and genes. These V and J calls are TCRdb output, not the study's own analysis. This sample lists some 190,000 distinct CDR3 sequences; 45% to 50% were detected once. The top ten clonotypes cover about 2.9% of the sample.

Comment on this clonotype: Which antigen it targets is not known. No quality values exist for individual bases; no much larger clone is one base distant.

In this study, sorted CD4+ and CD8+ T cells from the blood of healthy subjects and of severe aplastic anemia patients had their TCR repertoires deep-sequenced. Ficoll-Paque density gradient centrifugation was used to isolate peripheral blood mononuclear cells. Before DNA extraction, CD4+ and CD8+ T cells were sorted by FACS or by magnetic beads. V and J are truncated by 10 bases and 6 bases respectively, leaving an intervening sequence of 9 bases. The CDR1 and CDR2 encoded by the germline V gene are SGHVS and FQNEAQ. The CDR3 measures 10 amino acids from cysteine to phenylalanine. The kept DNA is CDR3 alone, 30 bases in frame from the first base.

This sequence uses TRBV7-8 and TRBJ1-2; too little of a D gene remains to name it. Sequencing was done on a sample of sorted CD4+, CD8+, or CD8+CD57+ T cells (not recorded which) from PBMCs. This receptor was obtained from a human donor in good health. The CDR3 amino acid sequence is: CAIPYDGYTF. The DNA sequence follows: TGTGCCATCCCCTACGATGGCTACACCTTC.